The 9 T cell receptor beta chains in this list originate from one sample, sequenced in a study of blood T cell repertoires in COVID-19. Using immunoSEQ multiplex PCR, the repertoire was profiled, and TCRdb retains in-frame clones only, with some absent. The table shows 200,000 to 250,000 clones, with 84% occurring only once. Sequenced sample: peripheral blood. These receptors originate from a man aged 25-40 years with active or convalescent COVID-19.

The rearrangement links TRBV15 to TRBJ2-3, with D unclear. Per the germline V gene, CDR1 is LNHNV and CDR2 is YYDKDF (reference sequence). This CDR3 comprises 14 residues. The V and J ends lost 7 bases and 1 base respectively, with 12 bases between them. For the CDR3, the DNA is TGTGCCACCACCCCCCAGCGCCGCACAGATACGCAGTATTTT. Translation: CATTPQRRTDTQYF.

In nucleotides, the CDR3 is TGTGCCAGCTCCGGGCACAGGAACAACAATGAGCAGTTCTTC. The encoded protein is CASSGHRNNNEQFF. The J gene is TRBJ2-1, the V gene TRBV7-3; tentatively, D is TRBD1 (5 bases). Trimming cost V 8 bases and J 5 bases, with 16 bases left between them. The germline V gene has CDR1 SGHTA and CDR2 FQGTGA. CDR3 size: 14 residues.

V is TRBV6-5 and J is TRBJ1-1, with 7 positions matching TRBD1. V lost 7 bases and J lost 5; bases outside the gene matches: 1. Germline assignment: CDR1 MNHEY and CDR2 SVGAGI. The CDR3 is 11 amino acids. DNA for the CDR3: TGTGCCAGCAAGGGGGCTACTGAAGCTTTCTTT. Amino acids: CASKGATEAFF.

This chain links TRBV7-6 with TRBJ2-3; 10 positions match TRBD2. Per the germline V gene, CDR1 is SGHVS and CDR2 is FNYEAQ. The ends lost 1 base at V and 6 bases at J; junction bases unmatched: 19. The CDR3 covers 20 residues. The CDR3 DNA is TGTGCCAGCAGCTTAGGAGCGGGGGGGCATAGGAGACTAATGGGTGATACGCAGTATTTT. Translating it yields CASSLGAGGHRRLMGDTQYF.

The chain has TRBV15 and TRBJ1-2; D is uncertain. The V and J ends lost 0 bases and 4 bases respectively, with 9 bases between them. Per the germline V gene, CDR1 is LNHNV and CDR2 is YYDKDF (reference sequence). The CDR3 runs 14 residues. The CDR3 DNA reads as TGTGCCACCAGCAGAGACAGAGGTGCCTATGGCTACACCTTC. Translating it yields CATSRDRGAYGYTF.

The J gene is TRBJ2-7, the V gene TRBV4-2, with 12 bases aligning to TRBD1. With 0 bases clipped from V and 6 bases from J, the junction kept 6 bases outside the gene matches. The CDR3 contains 16 residues. Germline-derived CDR1 and CDR2 are LGHNA and YNFKEQ. The CDR3: CASSQDAQGQGAEQYF. CDR3 sequence (DNA): TGTGCCAGCAGCCAAGATGCCCAGGGACAGGGGGCCGAGCAGTACTTC.

The chain recombines TRBV6-1 with TRBJ1-1; tentative D call: TRBD1 (5 bases). CDR3 length: 14 residues. The V gene's germline CDR1 is MNHNS and CDR2 SASEGT. Trimming shortened V by 1 base and J by 4 bases, and 10 bases separated the two germline ends. The CDR3 DNA reads TGTGCCAGCAGTGAAGAAGGACATGGCACTGAAGCTTTCTTT. Translation gives CASSEEGHGTEAFF.

V gene TRBV2 combines with J gene TRBJ2-7, with D possibly being TRBD1 (5 bases). The CDR3 has 15 amino acids. Germline values: CDR1 SNHLY, CDR2 FYNNEI. Trimming took 3 bases from V and 0 from J, leaving 12 bases between them. For the CDR3, the DNA is TGTGCCAGCAGTGATGAAGGGGCCAGCTCCTACGAGCAGTACTTC. Residues: CASSDEGASSYEQYF.

The J gene is TRBJ1-6, the V gene TRBV7-2, with TRBD1 matching 9 bases. CDR1 and CDR2 (germline): SGHTA, FQGNSA. CDR3 length: 14 amino acids. Trimming removed 5 bases from V and 7 bases from J; junction bases left unmatched: 3. CDR3 nucleotide sequence: TGTGCCAGCAGCAGGACAGGGGAAAATTCACCCCTCCACTTT. It is translated as CASSRTGENSPLHF.